These 23 T cell receptor beta chains came from one sample sequenced in a study of CD8 T cells in Susac syndrome. Random-hexamer reverse transcription was applied to about 0.45 to 1 ug RNA. Using its own MiXCR run on the immunoSEQ multiplex PCR reads, TCRdb lists one record per CDR3 protein. The table includes approximately 220,000 distinct CDR3 sequences, 85% to 95% detected once. The sequenced sample was CD4+ T cells from PBMCs. The source is a human donor with multiple sclerosis.

Here the CDR3 DNA reads TGCAGTGCTTCAAACAGGGGGCAGGGCACTGAAGCTTTCTTT. It is translated as CSASNRGQGTEAFF. The chain joins TRBV20-1 to TRBJ1-1; 9 bases agree with TRBD1. This CDR3 is built from 14 residues. V shed 5 bases, J shed 4 bases, and the junction held 8 bases outside the gene matches. CDR1 is DFQATT and CDR2 is SNEGSKA in the germline V gene (reference sequence).

Only one count was recorded for this clonotype. J is TRBJ2-1 and V is TRBV12-3 or TRBV12-4; TRBD2 might be the D (7 bases). The ends were cut back, 6 bases at V and 10 bases at J, with 16 bases in the middle. The CDR3 runs to 13 residues. DNA of the CDR3: TGTGCCAGCAGACAGGGAGGGGGAGCCGAGCAGTTCTTC. It encodes CASRQGGGAEQFF.

The V gene is TRBV20-1, the J gene TRBJ1-5, with D hard to call. Germline V CDR1 and CDR2: DFQATT, SNEGSKA (reference sequence). This CDR3 region has 13 residues. With 1 base removed from V and 3 bases from J, the gap between germline ends came to 7 bases. The CDR3, as DNA: TGCAGTGCTAGAGGGGCCCTCAATCAGCCCCAGCATTTT. Protein sequence: CSARGALNQPQHF.

The rearrangement joins TRBV28 to TRBJ2-3, with D perhaps assigned TRBD1 or TRBD2 (6 bases each). The CDR3 runs to 15 residues. The germline CDR1 and CDR2 sequences are MDHEN and SYDVKM. Trimming removed 6 bases from V and 7 bases from J, with 20 bases in between. CDR3 protein: CASSHRRVRGHTQYF. DNA of the CDR3: TGTGCCAGCAGCCATCGACGGGTTCGGGGGCATACGCAGTATTTT. Based on the CDR3 plus reference TRBV28 and TRBJ2-3, the full variable domain is DVKVTQSSRYLVKRTGEKVFLECVQDMDHENMFWYRQDPGLGLRLIYFSYDVKMKEKGDIPEGYSVSREKKERFSLILESASTNQTSMYLCASSHRRVRGHTQYFGPGTRLTVL.

The rearrangement uses TRBV2 and TRBJ2-6; D call uncertain. The germline CDR1 and CDR2 sequences are SNHLY and FYNNEI. Trimming left V 4 bases short and J 0 bases short, with 7 bases between. The CDR3 runs 15 residues. The DNA for the CDR3 is TGTGCCAGCAGTGGGGCCCACTCTGGGGCCAACGTCCTGACTTTC. It codes for CASSGAHSGANVLTF.

This clonotype occurred once. The rearrangement links TRBV5-1 to TRBJ1-4; the D is unclear. The ends were cut back, 0 bases at V and 5 bases at J, with 8 bases in the middle. The CDR3 runs to 14 residues. Germline V gene sequence: CDR1 SGHRS, CDR2 YFSETQ. CDR3 bases: TGCGCCAGCAGCTTGGAAAGGGCAAATGAAAAACTGTTTTTT. This translates into CASSLERANEKLFF.

This clonotype was seen more than once but under ten times. V usage is TRBV20-1 and J usage is TRBJ2-3, with 7 nucleotides matching TRBD2. Trimming removed 3 bases from V and 0 bases from J; junction bases left unmatched: 3. Per the germline V gene, CDR1 is DFQATT and CDR2 is SNEGSKA (reference sequence). This CDR3 region has 14 residues. CDR3 sequence reads: CSARLGGSTDTQYF. The DNA for the CDR3 is TGCAGTGCTAGGCTCGGGGGGAGCACAGATACGCAGTATTTT.

The chain employs TRBV2 and TRBJ2-7; TRBD1 might be the D (5 bases). Germline V gene sequence: CDR1 SNHLY, CDR2 FYNNEI. The CDR3 length is 15 residues. V lost 2 bases and J lost 3, with 14 bases in between. The CDR3 DNA reads TGTGCCAGCAGTGAACGGACAATGAGCATCTACGAGCAGTACTTC. Translating gives CASSERTMSIYEQYF.

The chain employs TRBV3-1 and TRBJ2-7, with D uncertain. Germline V gene sequence: CDR1 LGHDT, CDR2 YNNKEL (reference sequence). The CDR3 totals 14 residues. Trimming pared 4 bases from V and 4 bases from J, leaving 14 bases between. The CDR3 sequence: CASSLGPLGYEQYV. For the CDR3, the DNA is TGTGCCAGCAGCCTGGGCCCTCTGGGTTACGAGCAGTACGTC.

This chain uses TRBV12-3 or TRBV12-4 with TRBJ1-1, with TRBD1 matching 7 bases. Unmatched junction bases numbered 11, after V lost 6 bases and J lost 7 bases. The CDR3 sequence is 14 residues long. CDR3 in amino acids: CASRPGTETFEAFF. CDR3 coding DNA: TGTGCCAGCAGACCTGGGACAGAGACCTTTGAAGCTTTCTTT.

The V call is TRBV30, the J call TRBJ1-2, with a possible D match to TRBD1 (5 bases). V dropped 3 bases and J dropped 2 bases, with 13 bases sitting between them. CDR1 GTSNPN and CDR2 SVGIG come from the germline V gene (reference sequence). The CDR3 totals 14 residues. CDR3 amino acids: CAWSGPTVNYGYTF. Here the CDR3 DNA reads TGTGCCTGGAGCGGCCCGACAGTCAACTATGGCTACACCTTC. Supplemented by reference TRBV30 and TRBJ1-2, the full variable domain reads SQTIHQWPATLVQPVGSPLSLECTVEGTSNPNLYWYRQAAGRGLQLLFYSVGIGQISSEVPQNLSASRPQDRQFILSSKKLLLSDSGFYLCAWSGPTVNYGYTFGSGTRLTVV.

The J gene is TRBJ2-6, the V gene TRBV4-1, with no clear D. The ends were cut back, 0 bases at V and 0 bases at J, with 9 bases in the middle. This CDR3 has 17 amino acids. Germline-derived CDR1 and CDR2 are MGHRA and YSYEKL. The CDR3 DNA reads as TGCGCCAGCAGCCAAGATTACACCATCTCTGGGGCCAACGTCCTGACTTTC. Translated, it gives CASSQDYTISGANVLTF.

The chain employs TRBV6-1 and TRBJ2-7, with 14 bases lining up with TRBD2. V was clipped by 6 bases and J by 0 bases; unmatched bases: 4. The CDR3 consists of 16 residues. CDR1 and CDR2 (germline): MNHNS, SASEGT. The CDR3 nucleotides read TGTGCCAGCAGGCGGACTAGCGGGGGGACCTCCTACGAGCAGTACGTC. It specifies CASRRTSGGTSYEQYV.

The rearrangement uses TRBV27 and TRBJ1-2; D might be TRBD1 (5 bases). V was cut by 3 bases and J by 2 bases, with 16 bases left in between. The CDR3 contains 16 residues. Germline CDR1 and CDR2: MNHEY and SMNVEV (reference sequence). CDR3 in amino acids: CASSFTTSGYNYGYTF. The CDR3 region has the DNA TGTGCCAGCAGTTTTACCACATCAGGGTACAACTATGGCTACACCTTC.

J is TRBJ2-4 and V is TRBV30, with D possibly being TRBD2 (6 bases). The CDR3 is 15 amino acids. V was trimmed by 5 bases and J by 0 bases, leaving 14 bases between them. Germline V gene lookup returns CDR1 GTSNPN and CDR2 SVGIG (reference sequence). The DNA for the CDR3 is TGTGCCTGGGCCGGGGGATCTATAGCCAAAAACATTCAGTACTTC. Protein: CAWAGGSIAKNIQYF.

The chain has TRBV30 and TRBJ2-1; D possibly corresponds to TRBD1 (5 bases). Germline V lookup: CDR1 GTSNPN, CDR2 SVGIG (reference sequence). The CDR3 covers 14 residues. V lost 0 bases to trimming and J lost 10 bases, with 16 bases between them. The CDR3 sequence: CAWSVGQGTWEQFF. CDR3 coding DNA: TGTGCCTGGAGTGTAGGGCAGGGAACGTGGGAGCAGTTCTTC.

V gene TRBV7-9 combines with J gene TRBJ2-1; D not certain. V lost 1 base to trimming and J lost 4 bases, with 5 bases between them. The CDR3 is 13 amino acids. Germline V lookup: CDR1 SEHNR, CDR2 FQNEAQ (reference sequence). CDR3 DNA sequence: TGTGCCAGCAGCTTAGACGGGTACAATGAGCAGTTCTTC. It is translated as CASSLDGYNEQFF.

The chain recombines TRBV4-2 with TRBJ2-1; 12 nucleotides align to TRBD2. The CDR3 sequence is 16 residues long. With V trimmed by 4 bases and J by 2 bases, 3 bases remained unmatched. Germline-derived CDR1 and CDR2 are LGHNA and YNFKEQ. In DNA, the CDR3 is TGTGCCAGCAGCCTCCGGACTAGCGGGGCCTACAATGAGCAGTTCTTC. Encoded protein: CASSLRTSGAYNEQFF.

This sequence joins TRBV6-5 and TRBJ2-1; D gene uncertain. This CDR3 is built from 13 residues. V was cut by 6 bases and J by 2 bases, with 8 bases left in between. Germline lookup yields CDR1 MNHEY and CDR2 SVGAGI. The CDR3 coding sequence is TGTGCCAGCAGAGTCTCCACCTACAATGAGCAGTTCTTC. Its protein product is CASRVSTYNEQFF.

The V gene is TRBV20-1, the J gene TRBJ2-3; no reliable D call. Germline values: CDR1 DFQATT, CDR2 SNEGSKA (reference sequence). Trimming pared 1 base from V and 0 bases from J, leaving 11 bases between. This CDR3 is built from 15 residues. The CDR3 coding sequence is TGCAGTGCTAGAGTTGCCAAGTCCAGCACAGATACGCAGTATTTT. Its translation: CSARVAKSSTDTQYF.

This chain uses TRBV9 with TRBJ2-3; D is unresolved. Trimming took 0 bases from V and 2 from J, leaving 13 bases between them. CDR3 length equals 16 residues. CDR1 is SGDLS, CDR2 YYNGEE, per germline. The CDR3 here is CASSVEGSQNTDTQYF. CDR3 nucleotide sequence: TGTGCCAGCAGCGTAGAGGGTAGTCAGAACACAGATACGCAGTATTTT.

This chain uses TRBV5-1 with TRBJ2-5, with TRBD1 matching over 8 bases. Trimming took 0 bases from V and 2 from J; bases not matched to a gene: 12. The CDR3 totals 18 residues. Germline loops: CDR1 SGHRS, CDR2 YFSETQ. This chain's CDR3 is CASSLGGSDRGWQETQYF. For the CDR3, the DNA is TGCGCCAGCAGCTTGGGAGGAAGTGACAGGGGATGGCAAGAGACCCAGTACTTC.

The gene calls are TRBV20-1 and TRBJ2-3; 12 nucleotides line up with TRBD2. CDR1 and CDR2 (germline): DFQATT, SNEGSKA (reference sequence). Losses at the gene ends were 2 bases for V and 4 bases for J; bases not matched to a gene: 7. The CDR3 is 16 residues long. This chain's CDR3 is CSARSGLAGPSDTQYF. Here the CDR3 DNA reads TGCAGTGCTAGATCCGGACTAGCGGGGCCCTCAGATACGCAGTATTTT.